This T cell receptor beta chain was sequenced during a study of blood T cell repertoires in COVID-19. Study-wide background: The cDNA or gDNA used as material had been derived from T cells, B-cell-depleted T cells, or PBMCs.

V lost 0 bases and J lost 1; bases outside the gene matches: 0. Germline values: CDR1 SGHRS, CDR2 YFSETQ. The CDR3 runs 16 residues. Authors' processing steps: How many nucleated cells were present was estimated from reference gene primer amplification. TCRdb's table, derived via immunoSEQ multiplex PCR, lists solely in-frame clones and lacks some. That table furnishes V, J and clone size, whereas the DNA furnished D and trimming. This table has around 220,000 clones, 80% to 85% appearing once. This receptor was identified in a woman of 80 years or more with COVID-19, enrolled during active disease. Sequencing was done on a sample of peripheral blood. This chain links TRBV5-1 with TRBJ2-5, with TRBD2 identical over 13 bases. The CDR3 nucleotides read TGCGCCAGCAGCTTGGGGACTAGCGGGGGCCAAGAGACCCAGTACTTC. Translating it yields CASSLGTSGGQETQYF.